The next 29 T cell receptor beta chains were all read from a single sample in a study of blood T cell repertoires in COVID-19. Repertoires were generated with immunoSEQ multiplex PCR, while TCRdb's copy carries only in-frame clones and drops some. The table lists about 190,000 clones, under 80% of them singletons. Sequenced material: peripheral blood. These receptors all stem from a woman aged 45-60 years with acute or convalescent COVID-19.

The chain combines TRBV19 with TRBJ2-1; the D gene is possibly TRBD2 (6 bases). The length of the CDR3 is 15 residues. Germline values: CDR1 LNHDA, CDR2 SQIVND (reference sequence). Trimming stripped 1 base from V and 6 bases from J, with 13 bases between. For the CDR3, the DNA is TGTGCCAGTAGTATAGGGACGGGAGTACCCAATGAGCAGTTCTTC. Amino acids: CASSIGTGVPNEQFF.

The V and J genes are TRBV28 and TRBJ1-4; D is uncertain. V was trimmed by 6 bases and J by 8 bases, leaving 10 bases between them. Germline CDR1 is MDHEN and CDR2 is SYDVKM. The CDR3 is 12 amino acids. The CDR3 reads CASSGGREKLFF. In DNA form, the CDR3 reads TGTGCCAGCAGCGGTGGGAGGGAAAAACTGTTTTTT.

The chain recombines TRBV7-2 with TRBJ2-3, with D possibly matching TRBD2 (6 bases). Germline-derived CDR1 and CDR2 are SGHTA and FQGNSA. The CDR3 is 19 amino acids. V dropped 2 bases and J dropped 7 bases, with 28 bases sitting between them. The CDR3 nucleotides read TGTGCCAGCAGCTTATTGGGAGGCCAAGGTGGAGGGTCTTGGAATACGCAGTATTTT. Protein sequence: CASSLLGGQGGGSWNTQYF.

As concerns this clone: The germline gene is not matched at one end of the junction; a read error may be the cause. CDR3 nucleotides: TGTGCCAGCAGTCGTCGGGACAGGGGGAACCCTGAAGCTTTCTTT. Translating gives CASSRRDRGNPEAFF. J is TRBJ1-1 and V is TRBV6-2 or TRBV6-3; 11 nucleotides align to TRBD1. Germline V gives CDR1 MNHEY, CDR2 SVGEGT. The CDR3 covers 15 residues.

The chain combines TRBV18 with TRBJ1-4; no firm D call. The CDR3 is 15 amino acids. Looked up from germline, CDR1 is KGHSH and CDR2 is LQKENI. V lost 2 bases to trimming and J lost 4 bases, with 11 bases between them. DNA of the CDR3: TGTGCCAGCTCACCAACGAATAGCCTTAATGAAAAACTGTTTTTT. It is translated as CASSPTNSLNEKLFF.

The chain recombines TRBV18 with TRBJ1-5; 7 nucleotides agree with TRBD1. Looked up from germline, CDR1 is KGHSH and CDR2 is LQKENI. The CDR3 is made up of 13 amino acids. The V segment lost 6 bases and the J segment 7 bases; nucleotides outside the gene matches: 6. CDR3: CASSGDRGQPQHF. In DNA form, the CDR3 reads TGTGCCAGCTCCGGGGACAGAGGACAGCCCCAGCATTTT.

The chain employs TRBV2 and TRBJ1-1, with a possible D match to TRBD1 (6 bases). The CDR3 has 12 amino acids. Germline CDR1 SNHLY, CDR2 FYNNEI. Trimming stripped 10 bases from V and 4 bases from J, with 13 bases between. As DNA, the CDR3 is TGTGCCACGACACAGGGAAGCACTGAAGCTTTCTTT. It is translated as CATTQGSTEAFF.

The rearrangement joins TRBV28 to TRBJ2-3; TRBD2 agrees at 10 bases. This CDR3 spans 16 amino acids. Germline CDR1 is MDHEN and CDR2 is SYDVKM. The junction had 6 bases not matched to a gene; V was cut back by 2 bases and J by 4 bases. As DNA, the CDR3 is TGTGCCAGCAGTTTAGATCCAGCGGGAGGGTCAGATACGCAGTATTTT. This encodes CASSLDPAGGSDTQYF.

This chain uses TRBV5-1 with TRBJ1-4, with D perhaps matching TRBD1 (5 bases). V dropped 0 bases and J dropped 10 bases, with 13 bases sitting between them. This CDR3 region has 14 residues. Germline V lookup: CDR1 SGHRS, CDR2 YFSETQ. This chain's CDR3 is CASSLGVLGGKLFF. The CDR3 DNA is TGCGCCAGCAGCTTGGGTGTATTGGGGGGAAAACTGTTTTTT.

The gene calls are TRBV28 and TRBJ2-7, with 11 bases fitting TRBD1. With 6 bases clipped from V and 6 bases from J, the junction kept 10 bases outside the gene matches. This CDR3 is built from 15 residues. From germline, CDR1 is MDHEN and CDR2 SYDVKM. CDR3 bases: TGTGCCAGCAGCGGGGCTTCGGACAGGGGGCCCGAGCAGTACTTC. Protein sequence: CASSGASDRGPEQYF.

This chain joins TRBV15 and TRBJ1-3, with D possibly TRBD1 on 5 matching bases. CDR1 and CDR2 (germline): LNHNV, YYDKDF (reference sequence). The CDR3 is 15 residues long. Trimming cost V 0 bases and J 4 bases, with 10 bases left between them. The CDR3 nucleotides are TGTGCCACCAGCAGAGAGGCAGGGTCCGGAAACACCATATATTTT. Translating it yields CATSREAGSGNTIYF.

The chain recombines TRBV7-9 with TRBJ2-7; tentative D call: TRBD1 (6 bases). Germline CDR1 SEHNR, CDR2 FQNEAQ (reference sequence). This CDR3 contains 13 residues. Trimming shortened V by 1 base and J by 6 bases, and 10 bases separated the two germline ends. CDR3 sequence (DNA): TGTGCCAGCAGCTTAGAGGTCAGGGGCGAGCAGTACTTC. It codes for CASSLEVRGEQYF.

This chain uses TRBV27 with TRBJ2-7, with D hard to call. V lost 5 bases and J lost 4, with 6 bases in between. The CDR3 has 11 amino acids. Germline V gene lookup returns CDR1 MNHEY and CDR2 SMNVEV (reference sequence). The CDR3 nucleotides are TGTGCCAGCAGTCCAAAATACGAGCAGTACTTC. Amino acids: CASSPKYEQYF.

V gene TRBV12-3 or TRBV12-4 combines with J gene TRBJ1-2, with D perhaps matching TRBD1 (5 bases). The CDR3 is 11 residues long. The V and J ends lost 11 bases and 8 bases respectively, with 15 bases between them. The CDR3 nucleotides read TGTGCCTCTTGGGGGAGGGGCGGCTACACCTTC. Translated, it gives CASWGRGGYTF.

The rearrangement links TRBV28 to TRBJ2-7; D may be TRBD2 (6 bases). CDR3 length: 14 amino acids. V lost 6 bases and J 2 bases, leaving 14 bases between the germline ends. CDR1 and CDR2 from the germline V gene are MDHEN and SYDVKM. CDR3 region: CASRSPGETYEQYF. The CDR3 nucleotides are TGTGCCAGCAGGAGTCCGGGGGAAACCTACGAGCAGTACTTC.

This chain links TRBV27 with TRBJ2-1; perhaps TRBD2 as D (5 bases). Per germline, CDR1 MNHEY and CDR2 SMNVEV (reference sequence). With 7 bases removed from V and 9 bases from J, the gap between germline ends came to 13 bases. CDR3 length: 12 residues. CDR3: CASKAGGAEQFF. CDR3 DNA: TGTGCCAGCAAGGCGGGCGGTGCTGAGCAGTTCTTC.

The gene calls are TRBV12-3 or TRBV12-4 and TRBJ1-5, with no clear D. Trimming cost V 4 bases and J 13 bases, with 14 bases left between them. The CDR3 extends over 12 amino acids. The chain's CDR3 is CASSSPRSTQHF. The CDR3 DNA sequence: TGTGCCAGCAGTTCCCCCCGGTCGACTCAGCATTTT.

This clone was counted once. The rearrangement links TRBV24-1 to TRBJ2-3; D is possibly TRBD2 (5 bases). V lost 9 bases, J lost 0 bases, and 12 bases lay in between. CDR1 and CDR2 (germline): KGHDR, SFDVKD. The CDR3 is 14 residues long. Here the CDR3 reads CATAPTGSTDTQYF. CDR3 bases: TGTGCCACCGCTCCGACGGGGAGCACAGATACGCAGTATTTT.

In nucleotides, the CDR3 is TGCGCCAGCAGAAAAGGGGACTCTGGAAACACCATATATTTT. The encoded protein is CASRKGDSGNTIYF. The chain recombines TRBV5-1 with TRBJ1-3, with D maybe TRBD1 (5 bases). The CDR3 extends over 14 amino acids. V lost 5 bases to trimming and J lost 0 bases, with 9 bases between them. Germline V gene lookup returns CDR1 SGHRS and CDR2 YFSETQ.

This clone occurred a few times. This chain connects TRBV12-3 or TRBV12-4 to TRBJ2-2; D unresolved. The CDR3 sequence is 12 residues long. Trimming shortened V by 6 bases and J by 4 bases, and 6 bases separated the two germline ends. The CDR3 here is CASSPLTGELFF. CDR3 DNA: TGTGCCAGCAGCCCTCTCACCGGGGAGCTGTTTTTT.

The chain carries TRBV7-8 and TRBJ1-1, with D hard to call. Per the germline V gene, CDR1 is SGHVS and CDR2 is FQNEAQ. Trimming took 5 bases from V and 0 from J, leaving 16 bases between them. The CDR3 contains 16 residues. CDR3 amino acids: CASSSERGALNTEAFF. The CDR3 nucleotides read TGTGCCAGCAGCAGCGAACGGGGTGCTTTGAACACTGAAGCTTTCTTT.

In its sample, this clone ranks as medium-sized. V gene TRBV7-8 combines with J gene TRBJ1-6; TRBD1 agrees at 8 bases. Germline V gene data show CDR1 as SGHVS and CDR2 as FQNEAQ. This CDR3 comprises 19 residues. V trimming: 1 base; J trimming: 3 bases; junction bases outside the gene matches: 11. The CDR3 sequence: CASSLDYRDRTSYNSPLHF. The CDR3 DNA reads TGTGCCAGCAGCTTAGATTACCGGGACAGGACCAGCTATAATTCACCCCTCCACTTT.

This chain connects TRBV13 to TRBJ2-3; TRBD2 matches 9 bases. The germline V gene encodes CDR1 PRHDT and CDR2 FYEKMQ (reference sequence). Losses at the gene ends were 5 bases for V and 5 bases for J; bases not matched to a gene: 14. The length of the CDR3 is 17 residues. In DNA, the CDR3 is TGTGCCAGCAGCCGTTTGGGGACTAGCAAAGGCCAAGATACGCAGTATTTT. Residues: CASSRLGTSKGQDTQYF. Full variable domain (rest looked up from reference TRBV13 and TRBJ2-3): AAGVIQSPRHLIKEKRETATLKCYPIPRHDTVYWYQQGPGQDPQFLISFYEKMQSDKGSIPDRFSAQQFSDYHSELNMSSLELGDSALYFCASSRLGTSKGQDTQYFGPGTRLTVL.

V is TRBV10-1 and J is TRBJ2-3, with TRBD1 identical over 7 bases. V shed 4 bases, J shed 2 bases, and the junction held 6 bases outside the gene matches. The germline V gene encodes CDR1 WNHNN and CDR2 SYGVQD (reference sequence). The CDR3 loop spans 15 amino acids. CDR3 in DNA: TGCGCCAGCAGTGCCTCTACAGGGGCCACAGATACGCAGTATTTT. This gives the protein CASSASTGATDTQYF.

The gene calls are TRBV2 and TRBJ2-7; a possible D gene is TRBD2 (6 bases). Germline V gene lookup returns CDR1 SNHLY and CDR2 FYNNEI. The CDR3 sequence is 14 residues long. V lost 3 bases and J 2 bases, leaving 11 bases between the germline ends. CDR3 residues: CASSDGGRTYEQYF. CDR3 DNA: TGTGCCAGCAGTGACGGGGGTAGAACCTACGAGCAGTACTTC.

V usage is TRBV24-1 and J usage is TRBJ2-1, with 7 bases identical to TRBD1. Trimming cost V 5 bases and J 6 bases; bases outside gene matches: 3. Germline lookup yields CDR1 KGHDR and CDR2 SFDVKD. This CDR3 region has 13 residues. CDR3 nucleotides: TGTGCCACCAGTGTAGGGGGCCTCAATGAGCAGTTCTTC. This sequence encodes CATSVGGLNEQFF.

The chain is built from TRBV20-1 and TRBJ2-7, with D maybe TRBD2 (5 bases). The CDR3 is 13 amino acids. Trimming removed 3 bases at V and 4 bases at J, with 13 bases between. CDR1 DFQATT and CDR2 SNEGSKA come from the germline V gene (reference sequence). The CDR3: CSASRGERYEQYF. DNA of the CDR3: TGCAGTGCTAGTCGTGGGGAGAGATACGAGCAGTACTTC.

In this sample, this clone turned up once. The chain joins TRBV25-1 to TRBJ1-1, with D unclear. CDR1 MGHDK and CDR2 SYGVNS come from the germline V gene. Trimming stripped 8 bases from V and 7 bases from J, with 11 bases between. This CDR3 spans 11 amino acids. The CDR3, as DNA: TGTGCCAGCGTTGTCGGAGGTGAAGCTTTCTTT. The encoded protein is CASVVGGEAFF. Full variable domain (outside the CDR3, taken from reference TRBV25-1 and TRBJ1-1): EADIYQTPRYLVIGTGKKITLECSQTMGHDKMYWYQQDPGMELHLIHYSYGVNSTEKGDLSSESTVSRIRTEHFPLTLESARPSHTSQYLCASVVGGEAFFGQGTRLTVV.

This clone was picked up a small number of times. The identical CDR3 is also encoded by other nucleotide sequences in the sample. The chain carries TRBV28 and TRBJ1-1, with D possibly matching TRBD1 (5 bases). Trimming cost V 3 bases and J 2 bases, with 10 bases left between them. The germline V gene has CDR1 MDHEN and CDR2 SYDVKM. The CDR3 loop spans 14 amino acids. CDR3 residues: CASSLWGGNTEAFF. CDR3 bases: TGTGCCAGCAGTTTGTGGGGGGGAAACACTGAAGCTTTCTTT.